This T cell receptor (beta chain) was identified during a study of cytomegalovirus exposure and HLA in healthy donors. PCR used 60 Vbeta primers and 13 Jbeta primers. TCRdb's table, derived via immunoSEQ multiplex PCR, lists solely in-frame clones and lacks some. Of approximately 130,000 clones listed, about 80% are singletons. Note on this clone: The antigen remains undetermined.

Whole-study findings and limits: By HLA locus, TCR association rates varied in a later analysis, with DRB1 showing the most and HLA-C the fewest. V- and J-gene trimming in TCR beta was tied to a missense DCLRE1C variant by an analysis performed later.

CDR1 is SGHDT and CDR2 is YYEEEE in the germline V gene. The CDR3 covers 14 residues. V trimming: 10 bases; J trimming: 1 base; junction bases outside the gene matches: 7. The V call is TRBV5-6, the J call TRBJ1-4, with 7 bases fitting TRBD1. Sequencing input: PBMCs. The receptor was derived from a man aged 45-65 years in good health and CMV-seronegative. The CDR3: CAVGYRGTNEKLFF. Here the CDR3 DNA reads TGTGCCGTCGGATACAGGGGAACTAATGAAAAACTGTTTTTT. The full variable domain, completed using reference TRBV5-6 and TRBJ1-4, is DAGVTQSPTHLIKTRGQQVTLRCSPKSGHDTVSWYQQALGQGPQFIFQYYEEEERQRGNFPDRFSGHQFPNYSSELNVNALLLGDSALYLCAVGYRGTNEKLFFGSGTQLSVL.